This entry is about one T cell receptor beta chain. Germline CDR1 KGHSH, CDR2 LQKENI. V dropped 0 bases and J dropped 2; count of bases not matched to a gene: 6. This CDR3 has 18 amino acids. These data belong to a study of T cell changes during pregnancy in multiple sclerosis. The data were produced by immunoSEQ multiplex PCR, yet TCRdb's version contains in-frame clones alone and is incomplete. The repertoire holds roughly 110,000 clones, with about 90% as singletons. The sample consisted of peripheral blood, taken before pregnancy. The chain combines TRBV18 with TRBJ2-2; 10 bases fit TRBD1. This receptor was identified in a female donor with multiple sclerosis, enrolled in a pregnancy study. The CDR3 region has the DNA TGTGCCAGCTCACCACCCCCTAGACAGGGGGCAAACACCGGGGAGCTGTTTTTT. Protein sequence: CASSPPPRQGANTGELFF.